There are a few counts of the clone carrying this T cell receptor beta chain. These data come from a study of T cell repertoires in cytomegalovirus infection. Study-wide context: Carrying CMV and the relevant HLA type showed in public TCR beta signatures.

TCRdb redid the calling of the reads with MiXCR, one entry per CDR3 protein. The sample holds 110,000 to 150,000 distinct CDR3 sequences, approximately 5.9% seen once. The specimen sequenced was PBMCs. The receptor's source is a human donor in good health (CMV status not recorded). Some clones in this sample may be carry-over from other donors' samples.

Written as DNA, the CDR3 is TGTGCCAGCAGCAGGGAAAGGGGGCGGGAGACCCAGTACTTC. This encodes CASSRERGRETQYF. This sequence joins TRBV5-5 and TRBJ2-5; the match to TRBD1 covers 7 bases. Germline CDR1 and CDR2: SGHKS and YYEKEE (reference sequence). This CDR3 has 14 residues. The junction had 8 bases not matched to a gene; V was cut back by 4 bases and J by 5 bases.